The present T cell receptor beta chain was sequenced within a study of T cells in localized non-small cell lung cancer. Study observations and caveats: The study linked higher blood T cell density to longer overall survival. Heterogeneity cannot be ruled out, as sequencing used one tumor region only. Exceeding tumor, uninvolved adjacent lung had the highest T cell clonality.

By share, this clone ranks as medium-sized (0.01 to 0.1%). The antigen is not known. This CDR3 is 13 amino acids long. CDR1 is MNHGY, CDR2 SAAAGT, per germline. Trimming stripped 2 bases from V and 8 bases from J, with 9 bases between. Measured with immunoSEQ multiplex PCR; TCRdb has only the in-frame clones, and not every one. The data contain 3,300 or so clones, roughly 40% of them seen just once; the ten biggest clones take up approximately 14%. The source was lung tumor tissue, collected before any cancer treatment. This chain links TRBV6-8 with TRBJ2-2; D not certain. This receptor was obtained from a male donor at least 60 years old with stage I lung adenocarcinoma. In DNA, the CDR3 is TGTGCCAGCAGTTACCACCCCCGGGGGGAGCTGTTTTTT. Translation: CASSYHPRGELFF.